A single T cell receptor (beta chain) is shown here with its context. Authors' methods: Amplification of reference gene primers was used by the study to estimate nucleated cell counts. Profiled with immunoSEQ multiplex PCR; TCRdb holds only in-frame clones, not every one. The V and J calls and clone size come from that table; D and trimming were worked out from the DNA. The data hold some 120,000 clones, with around 64% observed a single time. The entry originates in a study of blood T cell repertoires in COVID-19. Study overall: From T cells, B-cell-depleted T cells, or PBMCs came the material, which was cDNA or gDNA.

CDR1 is SGHAT and CDR2 is FQNNGV in the germline V gene. V shed 3 bases and J 3 bases; nucleotides not matched to a gene: 8. The CDR3 has 16 residues. The chain uses TRBV11-2 and TRBJ2-3; TRBD1 agrees at 8 bases. The specimen sequenced was peripheral blood. This sequence originates from a human donor with acute or convalescent COVID-19. The donor label of this sample is uncertain. The CDR3 sequence: CASSLTGAGGTDTQYF. CDR3 coding DNA: TGTGCCAGCAGCTTGACAGGGGCAGGAGGTACAGATACGCAGTATTTT.